This T cell receptor delta chain was sequenced in a study of Vδ1+ human thymocytes. Whole-study findings and limits: Highly polyclonal TRG and TRD repertoires with Gaussian CDR3 length distributions appeared in thymus.

Comment on this clone: No antigen is known for it.

The template was reverse-transcribed extracted RNA. Pooled V-gene forward primers with one constant-region reverse primer generated the CDR3 amplicons by multiplex PCR. TCRdb used CATT to re-call clones from the multiplex PCR reads. Among about 25,000 delta-chain clones, 7.4% were seen once, and the ten largest hold 0.8% to 1%. This CDR3 comprises 18 residues. A J gene of TRDJ1 was called, though the V gene was not; TRDD3, as called in the table, went unchecked against the DNA. The sequence was collected from a girl less than two years old who had congenital heart surgery. Sequenced sample: Vdelta1+ gamma-delta thymocytes from the thymus. The subset denotes: FACS-sorted CD3+ TCRalphabeta- TCRVdelta1+ TCRVdelta2- thymocytes. In DNA, the CDR3 is TGTGCTCTTGGGGATGAGCCTCAGGTACCCGTGGGGACCGATAAACTCATCTTT. It translates to CALGDEPQVPVGTDKLIF.